The 21 T cell receptor beta chains in this list originate from one sample, sequenced in a study of T cell responses to AZD1222 COVID-19 vaccine. The data were produced by immunoSEQ multiplex PCR, yet TCRdb's version contains in-frame clones alone and is incomplete. Here the sample spans more than 95,000 clones, about four fifths being singletons. This material consisted of peripheral blood, taken on day 0 of AZD1222 vaccination. The receptors here all came from an adult in good health.

The CDR3 nucleotides read TGTGCCACCAGCAGAGCGTCCGGGACAGGGGGCACTGAAGCTTTCTTT. Protein sequence: CATSRASGTGGTEAFF. The chain is built from TRBV15 and TRBJ1-1, with 11 bases that match TRBD1. The CDR3 is 16 amino acids. CDR1 is LNHNV, CDR2 YYDKDF, per germline (reference sequence). V shed 1 base, J shed 4 bases, and the junction held 5 bases outside the gene matches.

The chain has TRBV2 and TRBJ1-4, with D possibly being TRBD1 (5 bases). Germline V gene sequence: CDR1 SNHLY, CDR2 FYNNEI. CDR3 length: 15 residues. Trimming pared 3 bases from V and 5 bases from J, leaving 13 bases between. The CDR3 protein is CASSEQGGENEKLFF. The CDR3, as DNA: TGTGCCAGCAGTGAGCAGGGAGGGGAAAATGAAAAACTGTTTTTT. Looking up the rest from reference TRBV2 and TRBJ1-4 gives the full variable domain: EPEVTQTPSHQVTQMGQEVILRCVPISNHLYFYWYRQILGQKVEFLVSFYNNEISEKSEIFDDQFSVERPDGSNFTLKIRSTKLEDSAMYFCASSEQGGENEKLFFGSGTQLSVL.

V and J are TRBV11-2 and TRBJ2-1; D may match TRBD1 or TRBD2 (6 bases each). The CDR3 has 15 amino acids. CDR1 and CDR2 (germline): SGHAT, FQNNGV. Trimming cost V 3 bases and J 2 bases, with 11 bases left between them. Here the CDR3 DNA reads TGTGCCAGCAGCTTCGGAGGGGGAGCCTACAATGAGCAGTTCTTC. It translates to CASSFGGGAYNEQFF.

The chain recombines TRBV6-5 with TRBJ1-2; D not certain. Germline CDR1 reads MNHEY; CDR2 reads SVGAGI. The CDR3 runs to 13 residues. V lost 7 bases and J lost 3, with 12 bases in between. CDR3 bases: TGTGCCAGCACCTTACAGAAGGACTATGGCTACACCTTC. Translated: CASTLQKDYGYTF.

This sequence joins TRBV11-2 and TRBJ1-3; D unresolved. This CDR3 has 14 residues. Trimming shortened V by 4 bases and J by 4 bases, and 11 bases separated the two germline ends. Germline V gives CDR1 SGHAT, CDR2 FQNNGV. The CDR3 reads CASSSADSGNTIYF. The CDR3 nucleotides read TGTGCCAGCAGCTCGGCCGACTCGGGAAACACCATATATTTT.

The chain uses TRBV12-3 or TRBV12-4 and TRBJ1-1; unclear D gene. CDR3 length: 13 residues. V was trimmed by 3 bases and J by 1 base, leaving 6 bases between them. The DNA of the CDR3 is TGTGCCAGCAGTTTGTCAGAGAACACTGAAGCTTTCTTT. As protein: CASSLSENTEAFF.

J is TRBJ1-5 and V is TRBV15; 8 bases match TRBD1. This CDR3 has 16 amino acids. CDR1 is LNHNV, CDR2 YYDKDF, per germline (reference sequence). Trimming removed 1 base from V and 6 bases from J; junction bases left unmatched: 8. The CDR3 bases are TGTGCCACCAGCAGAGGGTCAGGGGGCTGGGGTCAGCCCCAGCATTTT. Protein sequence: CATSRGSGGWGQPQHF.

The rearrangement links TRBV19 to TRBJ1-2; 9 nucleotides agree with TRBD1. This CDR3 is 13 amino acids long. Germline V gene sequence: CDR1 LNHDA, CDR2 SQIVND (reference sequence). The V and J ends lost 5 bases and 6 bases, in that order; junction bases with no gene match: 4. DNA of the CDR3: TGTGCCAGTAGTGTTACAGGGGGCGATGGCTACACCTTC. Its translation is CASSVTGGDGYTF.

In its sample, this clone was seen once. The V call is TRBV4-1, the J call TRBJ2-7; TRBD1 matches at 9 bases. CDR1 is MGHRA and CDR2 is YSYEKL in the germline V gene. Trimming took 4 bases from V and 2 from J; bases not matched to a gene: 3. The CDR3 is made up of 14 amino acids. The CDR3 loop is CASSPGQGAYEQYF. In DNA, the CDR3 is TGCGCCAGCAGCCCGGGACAGGGTGCCTACGAGCAGTACTTC.

The gene calls are TRBV3-1 (or the pseudogene TRBV3-2) and TRBJ1-2, with TRBD1 matching 7 bases. Per germline, CDR1 LGHDT and CDR2 YNNKEL (reference sequence). V dropped 0 bases and J dropped 5; count of bases not matched to a gene: 6. The CDR3 loop spans 15 amino acids. The CDR3, as DNA: TGTGCCAGCAGCCAAGATGACAGACAGGGATATGGCTACACCTTC. It encodes CASSQDDRQGYGYTF.

This clone showed up just once. The chain is built from TRBV25-1 and TRBJ2-1; 12 bases are shared with TRBD1. The CDR3 totals 17 residues. After removal of 4 bases from V and 5 bases from J, the junction contained 9 bases not matched to a gene. CDR1 is MGHDK, CDR2 SYGVNS, per germline. The CDR3 protein is CASSGGGTGGANNEQFF. Here the CDR3 DNA reads TGTGCCAGCAGTGGAGGGGGGACAGGGGGCGCAAACAATGAGCAGTTCTTC.

The genes are TRBV27 and TRBJ1-2, with a tentative D call TRBD1 (5 bases). Trimming removed 5 bases from V and 8 bases from J, with 21 bases in between. The CDR3 length is 15 residues. Germline V gives CDR1 MNHEY, CDR2 SMNVEV (reference sequence). The CDR3 DNA sequence: TGTGCCAGCAGTCCGCGGGACGGAATGACCTTCGGCTACACCTTC. Translation: CASSPRDGMTFGYTF.

CDR3: CASNFQGQGAFF. Written as DNA, the CDR3 is TGTGCCAGCAACTTTCAGGGACAGGGGGCTTTCTTT. The rearrangement links TRBV5-5 to TRBJ1-1; TRBD1 aligns across 10 bases. Looked up from germline, CDR1 is SGHKS and CDR2 is YYEKEE (reference sequence). The CDR3 runs 12 residues. V was pared by 6 bases and J by 11 bases, with 7 bases of the junction left unmatched.

The chain uses TRBV15 and TRBJ2-3; TRBD2 agrees at 12 bases. Germline loops: CDR1 LNHNV, CDR2 YYDKDF (reference sequence). The CDR3 runs to 15 residues. The trim removed 5 bases at V and 10 bases at J, leaving 10 bases unmatched. Here the CDR3 DNA reads TGTGCCACCAGCGGCCGACTAGCGGGGGTGGAAGCGCAGTATTTT. It codes for CATSGRLAGVEAQYF. Drawing the rest from reference TRBV15 and TRBJ2-3, the complete variable domain is DAMVIQNPRYQVTQFGKPVTLSCSQTLNHNVMYWYQQKSSQAPKLLFHYYDKDFNNEADTPDNFQSRRPNTSFCFLDIRSPGLGDTAMYLCATSGRLAGVEAQYFGPGTRLTVL.

This clone was counted once. The chain combines TRBV7-3 with TRBJ1-6; D might be TRBD1 (5 bases). The CDR3 spans 15 residues. V lost 0 bases and J 10 bases, leaving 13 bases between the germline ends. CDR1 and CDR2 (germline): SGHTA, FQGTGA. The CDR3 nucleotides are TGTGCCAGCAGCTTAACTGGCAGGGACGAATCACCCCTCCACTTT. Its translation: CASSLTGRDESPLHF.

The chain joins TRBV7-2 to TRBJ2-7; 7 nucleotides agree with TRBD1. The CDR3 has 14 residues. The V segment lost 4 bases and the J segment 1 base; nucleotides outside the gene matches: 4. CDR1 is SGHTA and CDR2 is FQGNSA in the germline V gene. The CDR3 is CASSSHRGSYEQYF. The DNA of the CDR3 is TGTGCCAGCAGCTCCCACAGGGGATCCTACGAGCAGTACTTC.

The gene calls are TRBV19 and TRBJ2-7; 9 nucleotides match TRBD1. This CDR3 spans 15 amino acids. Germline V lookup: CDR1 LNHDA, CDR2 SQIVND (reference sequence). The V segment lost 7 bases and the J segment 2 bases; nucleotides outside the gene matches: 9. CDR3 residues: CASTPGTGQTYEQYF. The CDR3 bases are TGTGCCAGTACCCCAGGGACAGGGCAGACCTACGAGCAGTACTTC.

This clone was detected only a few times. The chain recombines TRBV12-3 or TRBV12-4 with TRBJ2-3, with D perhaps matching TRBD2 (5 bases). With 3 bases removed from V and 6 bases from J, the gap between germline ends came to 10 bases. The CDR3 is 13 amino acids. The CDR3 DNA is TGTGCCAGCAGTTTGATGCGAGGGGATACGCAGTATTTT. It yields the protein CASSLMRGDTQYF.

In regard to this clone: This sample also contains other DNA sequences that code for the same CDR3. This chain joins TRBV29-1 and TRBJ1-5, with D tentatively TRBD1 (5 bases). Germline V lookup: CDR1 SQVTM, CDR2 ANQGSEA. Trimming took 4 bases from V and 2 from J, leaving 6 bases between them. The CDR3 is made up of 12 amino acids. The CDR3 DNA reads as TGCAGCGTTGGGGGCGGCAATCAGCCCCAGCATTTT. It is translated as CSVGGGNQPQHF.

Only a few counts were recorded for this clone. The chain recombines TRBV6-2 or TRBV6-3 with TRBJ1-4, with 12 nucleotides matching TRBD1. The length of the CDR3 is 15 residues. The germline gives CDR1 MNHEY, CDR2 SVGEGT. V shed 0 bases, J shed 11 bases, and the junction held 4 bases outside the gene matches. This chain's CDR3 is CASSYSGTGGRKLFF. In DNA, the CDR3 is TGTGCCAGCAGTTACTCAGGGACAGGGGGCAGGAAACTGTTTTTT.

The chain joins TRBV11-3 to TRBJ2-2, with 9 bases that match TRBD2. This CDR3 contains 15 residues. Germline values: CDR1 SGHNT, CDR2 YENEEA. The ends lost 2 bases at V and 4 bases at J; junction bases unmatched: 2. CDR3 nucleotide sequence: TGTGCCAGCAGCTTAAGAGCGGGGGGCACCGGGGAGCTGTTTTTT. Its protein is CASSLRAGGTGELFF.